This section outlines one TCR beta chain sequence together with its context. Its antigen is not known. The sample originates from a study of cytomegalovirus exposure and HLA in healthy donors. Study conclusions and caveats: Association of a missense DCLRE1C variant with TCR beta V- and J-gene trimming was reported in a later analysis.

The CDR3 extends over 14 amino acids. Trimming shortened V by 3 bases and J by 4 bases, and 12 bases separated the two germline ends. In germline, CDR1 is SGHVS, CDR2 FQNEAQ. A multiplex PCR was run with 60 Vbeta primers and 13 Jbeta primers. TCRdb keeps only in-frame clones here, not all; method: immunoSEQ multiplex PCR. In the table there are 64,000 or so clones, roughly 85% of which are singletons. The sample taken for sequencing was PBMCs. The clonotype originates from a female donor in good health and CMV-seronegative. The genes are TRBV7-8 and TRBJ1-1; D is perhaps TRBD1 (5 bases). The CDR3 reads CASSLATGGTEAFF. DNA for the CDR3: TGTGCCAGCAGCTTGGCTACGGGGGGCACTGAAGCTTTCTTT.